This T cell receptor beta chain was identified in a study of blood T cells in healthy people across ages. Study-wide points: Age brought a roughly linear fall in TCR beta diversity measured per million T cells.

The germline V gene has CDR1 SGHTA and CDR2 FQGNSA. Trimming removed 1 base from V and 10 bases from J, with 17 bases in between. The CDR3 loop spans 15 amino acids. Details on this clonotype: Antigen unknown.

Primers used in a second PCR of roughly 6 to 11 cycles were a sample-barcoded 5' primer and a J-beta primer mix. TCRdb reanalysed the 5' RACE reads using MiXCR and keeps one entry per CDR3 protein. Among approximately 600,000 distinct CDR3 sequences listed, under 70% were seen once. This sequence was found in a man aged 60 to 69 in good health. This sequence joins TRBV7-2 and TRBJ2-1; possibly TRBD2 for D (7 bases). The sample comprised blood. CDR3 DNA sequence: TGTGCCAGCAGCTTAGGCTTAGGGGGGGCAAGGGAGCAGTTCTTC. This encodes CASSLGLGGAREQFF.